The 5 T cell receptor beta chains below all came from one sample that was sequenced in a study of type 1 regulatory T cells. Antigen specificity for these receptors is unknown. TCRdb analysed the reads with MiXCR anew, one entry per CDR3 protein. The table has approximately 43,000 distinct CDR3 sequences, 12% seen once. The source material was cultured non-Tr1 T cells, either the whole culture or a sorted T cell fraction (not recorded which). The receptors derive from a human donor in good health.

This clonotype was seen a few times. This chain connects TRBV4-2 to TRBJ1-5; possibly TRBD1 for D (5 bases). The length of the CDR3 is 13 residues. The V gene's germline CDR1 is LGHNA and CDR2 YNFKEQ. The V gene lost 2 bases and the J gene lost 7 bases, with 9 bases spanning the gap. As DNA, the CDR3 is TGTGCCAGCAGCCAATGGGGCGGGCAGCCCCAGCATTTT. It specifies CASSQWGGQPQHF.

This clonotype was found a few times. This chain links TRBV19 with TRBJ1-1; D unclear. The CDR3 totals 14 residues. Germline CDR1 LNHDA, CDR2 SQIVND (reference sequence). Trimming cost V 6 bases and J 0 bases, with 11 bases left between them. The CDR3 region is CASRANHVNTEAFF. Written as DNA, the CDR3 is TGTGCCAGTAGAGCGAATCACGTGAACACTGAAGCTTTCTTT.

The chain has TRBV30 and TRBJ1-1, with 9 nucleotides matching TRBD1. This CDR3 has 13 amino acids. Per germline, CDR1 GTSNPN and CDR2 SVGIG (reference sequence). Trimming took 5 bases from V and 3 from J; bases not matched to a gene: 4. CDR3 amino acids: CAWVGQGYTEAFF. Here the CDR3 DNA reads TGTGCCTGGGTAGGACAGGGGTACACTGAAGCTTTCTTT.

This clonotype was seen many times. CDR3 sequence (DNA): TGTGCCAGCTCATCGGGACAGCTTGAAAAACTGTTTTTT. It is translated as CASSSGQLEKLFF. The V and J genes are TRBV18 and TRBJ1-4; TRBD1 aligns across 7 bases. This CDR3 region has 13 residues. Germline CDR1 is KGHSH and CDR2 is LQKENI. The junction had 4 bases not matched to a gene; V was cut back by 5 bases and J by 7 bases. Full variable domain (missing parts from reference TRBV18 and TRBJ1-4): NAGVMQNPRHLVRRRGQEARLRCSPMKGHSHVYWYRQLPEEGLKFMVYLQKENIIDESGMPKERFSAEFPKEGPSILRIQQVVRGDSAAYFCASSSGQLEKLFFGSGTQLSVL.

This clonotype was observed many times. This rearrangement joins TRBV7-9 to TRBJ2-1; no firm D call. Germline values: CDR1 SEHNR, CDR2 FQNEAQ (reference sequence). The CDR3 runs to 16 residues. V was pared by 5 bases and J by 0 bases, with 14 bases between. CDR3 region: CASSADLASSYNEQFF. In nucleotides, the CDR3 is TGTGCCAGCAGCGCCGATTTGGCCAGCTCCTACAATGAGCAGTTCTTC. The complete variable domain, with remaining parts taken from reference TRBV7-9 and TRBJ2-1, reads DTGVSQNPRHKITKRGQNVTFRCDPISEHNRLYWYRQTLGQGPEFLTYFQNEAQLEKSRLLSDRFSAERPKGSFSTLEIQRTEQGDSAMYLCASSADLASSYNEQFFGPGTRLTVL.